One and the same sample provided the 26 T cell receptor beta chains below, sequenced in a study of T-cell reconstitution after alpha-beta-depleted transplantation in children. It was with unique molecular identifiers that the TCRbeta library was prepared. A single record per CDR3 protein comes from TCRdb applying MiXCR to the PCR reads. The table shows some 500,000 distinct CDR3 sequences, with 30% to 35% occurring only once. The material sequenced was PBMCs from the stem cell graft donor, taken from the stem cell graft. Source of these receptors: a human donor who donated a stem cell graft to a child with aplastic anemia.

A few counts support this clonotype. V and J are TRBV5-1 and TRBJ2-3; TRBD2 matches at 7 bases. The germline V gene has CDR1 SGHRS and CDR2 YFSETQ. V lost 0 bases to trimming and J lost 5 bases; unmatched junction nucleotides: 9. The CDR3 totals 16 residues. The CDR3 DNA is TGCGCCAGCAGCTTGGGGCTAGCGGACCTCAGAGATACGCAGTATTTT. As protein: CASSLGLADLRDTQYF. Based on the CDR3 plus reference TRBV5-1 and TRBJ2-3, the full variable domain is KAGVTQTPRYLIKTRGQQVTLSCSPISGHRSVSWYQQTPGQGLQFLFEYFSETQRNKGNFPGRFSGRQFSNSRSEMNVSTLELGDSALYLCASSLGLADLRDTQYFGPGTRLTVL.

This clonotype was counted a few times. The rearrangement links TRBV25-1 to TRBJ2-7; TRBD1 aligns across 9 bases. Germline V lookup: CDR1 MGHDK, CDR2 SYGVNS. This CDR3 spans 14 amino acids. V shed 4 bases, J shed 5 bases, and the junction held 6 bases outside the gene matches. Here the CDR3 reads CASSAGTGNHEQYF. The DNA of the CDR3 is TGTGCCAGCAGTGCCGGGACAGGGAACCACGAGCAGTACTTC.

The DNA of the CDR3 is TGCAGTGCTAGGAGCGGACAGGGGGGTAATGAGCAGTTCTTC. This codes for CSARSGQGGNEQFF. The rearrangement uses TRBV20-1 and TRBJ2-1; 10 bases align to TRBD1. The CDR3 runs 14 residues. J lost 7 bases, V lost 3 bases, and 6 bases had no gene match. The germline gives CDR1 DFQATT, CDR2 SNEGSKA (reference sequence).

This clonotype was seen a few times. An end of the junction differs from the germline gene, which may be a read error. J is TRBJ2-3 and V is TRBV11-2; 9 nucleotides align to TRBD2. The germline V gene has CDR1 SGHAT and CDR2 FQNNGV. There are 15 residues in the CDR3. For the CDR3, the DNA is TGCGCCAGCAGCTTCACTAGCGGGAGCACAGATACGCAGTATTTT. This sequence encodes CASSFTSGSTDTQYF.

The chain recombines TRBV10-3 with TRBJ1-1; 9 nucleotides align to TRBD1. Looked up from germline, CDR1 is ENHRY and CDR2 is SYGVKD. This CDR3 region has 13 residues. The J segment lost 1 base and the V segment lost 10 bases, leaving 4 bases of the junction unmatched. The CDR3 region is CATTTGGNTEAFF. The CDR3 DNA is TGTGCCACCACGACAGGGGGGAACACTGAAGCTTTCTTT.

This clonotype was observed a few times. This rearrangement joins TRBV29-1 to TRBJ2-7, with D possibly called TRBD1 or TRBD2 (5 bases each). This CDR3 has 12 residues. In germline, CDR1 is SQVTM, CDR2 ANQGSEA. V was pared by 3 bases and J by 2 bases, with 8 bases between. CDR3: CSVEQGPYEQYF. In DNA, the CDR3 is TGCAGCGTTGAGCAGGGACCCTACGAGCAGTACTTC.

This chain uses TRBV4-3 with TRBJ2-3; D perhaps matches TRBD2 (5 bases). The CDR3 contains 16 residues. The germline V gene encodes CDR1 LGHNA and CDR2 YSLEER. Trimming removed 2 bases from V and 4 bases from J, with 16 bases in between. The CDR3 loop is CASSQSGEPSPDTQYF. Here the CDR3 DNA reads TGCGCCAGCAGCCAATCTGGGGAGCCCTCCCCAGATACGCAGTATTTT.

The V and J genes are TRBV4-3 and TRBJ2-7, with D possibly matching TRBD1 (5 bases). The germline CDR1 and CDR2 sequences are LGHNA and YSLEER. With 0 bases removed from V and 2 bases from J, the gap between germline ends came to 11 bases. The CDR3 runs to 15 residues. CDR3 sequence (DNA): TGCGCCAGCAGCCAAGATCGTGAGGACACCTACGAGCAGTACTTC. It specifies CASSQDREDTYEQYF.

There are a few counts of this clonotype. The V gene is TRBV11-2, the J gene TRBJ2-3; a possible D gene is TRBD2 (6 bases). The germline V gene has CDR1 SGHAT and CDR2 FQNNGV. V lost 1 base and J 2 bases, leaving 16 bases between the germline ends. The CDR3 consists of 17 residues. CDR3 sequence reads: CASSLGGVAAHTDTQYF. Written as DNA, the CDR3 is TGTGCCAGCAGCTTAGGGGGAGTAGCGGCCCACACAGATACGCAGTATTTT. The full variable domain, its missing parts supplied by reference TRBV11-2 and TRBJ2-3, is EAGVAQSPRYKIIEKRQSVAFWCNPISGHATLYWYQQILGQGPKLLIQFQNNGVVDDSQLPKDRFSAERLKGVDSTLKIQPAKLEDSAVYLCASSLGGVAAHTDTQYFGPGTRLTVL.

This chain connects TRBV7-2 to TRBJ2-4; D unresolved. CDR3 length equals 13 residues. V gave up 4 bases and J gave up 13 bases, with 17 bases separating them. Germline lookup yields CDR1 SGHTA and CDR2 FQGNSA. The CDR3, as DNA: TGTGCCAGCAGCTCCAGACCTCCGGATAGCCAGTACTTC. The encoded protein is CASSSRPPDSQYF.

The rearrangement uses TRBV7-2 and TRBJ1-3, with 9 bases matching TRBD1. V trimming: 4 bases; J trimming: 3 bases; junction bases outside the gene matches: 1. The CDR3 has 14 residues. CDR1 SGHTA and CDR2 FQGNSA come from the germline V gene. The CDR3 nucleotides are TGTGCCAGCAGCTGGACAGGGGATGGAAACACCATATATTTT. Its translation is CASSWTGDGNTIYF.

V usage is TRBV29-1 and J usage is TRBJ1-5, with 7 bases matching TRBD1. Per germline, CDR1 SQVTM and CDR2 ANQGSEA. V shed 4 bases, J shed 5 bases, and the junction held 8 bases outside the gene matches. The CDR3 totals 14 residues. For the CDR3, the DNA is TGCAGCGTTGCCTTACAGGGGCAGGATCAGCCCCAGCATTTT. It specifies CSVALQGQDQPQHF.

This sequence joins TRBV11-1 and TRBJ1-1; 10 positions agree with TRBD1. The CDR3 is 15 residues long. The J segment lost 4 bases and the V segment lost 5 bases, leaving 7 bases of the junction unmatched. Per germline, CDR1 SGHAT and CDR2 FQDESV (reference sequence). The CDR3 spells CASSTRQGASTEAFF. CDR3 DNA: TGTGCCAGCAGCACCCGACAGGGGGCGAGCACTGAAGCTTTCTTT.

This clonotype has a handful of counts. This chain connects TRBV7-2 to TRBJ2-3; no firm D call. This CDR3 region has 14 residues. Germline loops: CDR1 SGHTA, CDR2 FQGNSA. V was cut by 4 bases and J by 7 bases, with 15 bases left in between. The DNA for the CDR3 is TGTGCCAGCAGCTCACCACTTAAGTGGCATACGCAGTATTTT. It encodes CASSSPLKWHTQYF.

V and J are TRBV6-5 and TRBJ2-7, with 8 positions matching TRBD2. Germline CDR1 MNHEY, CDR2 SVGAGI. V was clipped by 2 bases and J by 6 bases; unmatched bases: 9. This CDR3 is 15 amino acids long. CDR3: CASSYGAGGIVEQYV. For the CDR3, the DNA is TGTGCCAGCAGTTACGGGGCGGGAGGCATCGTCGAGCAGTACGTC.

This clonotype appeared a few times. The chain couples TRBV3-1 to TRBJ1-2, with a weak D call TRBD1 (6 bases). The CDR3 has 13 amino acids. CDR1 is LGHDT and CDR2 is YNNKEL in the germline V gene (reference sequence). V was clipped by 3 bases and J by 7 bases, with 12 bases between them. The CDR3 DNA follows: TGTGCCAGCAGCCACACAGGGTCAGGTGGCTACACCTTC. Its translation: CASSHTGSGGYTF.

The chain links TRBV11-2 to TRBJ1-6, with D uncertain. V was clipped by 5 bases and J by 10 bases, with 21 bases between them. The CDR3 totals 16 residues. Per germline, CDR1 SGHAT and CDR2 FQNNGV. Here the CDR3 reads CASSRSQRIEGSPLHF. CDR3 sequence (DNA): TGTGCCAGCAGCCGGTCCCAACGGATCGAGGGCTCACCCCTCCACTTT.

The chain carries TRBV29-1 and TRBJ2-3; 11 bases fit TRBD1. Unmatched junction bases numbered 7, after V lost 8 bases and J lost 6 bases. Germline assignment: CDR1 SQVTM and CDR2 ANQGSEA. CDR3 length equals 13 residues. The CDR3 sequence: CSSQDRGLDTQYF. The CDR3, as DNA: TGCAGCTCTCAGGACAGGGGGCTGGATACGCAGTATTTT.

This clonotype has a handful of counts. The V call is TRBV6-1, the J call TRBJ1-1; a weak D match, TRBD1 (5 bases). The CDR3 runs to 14 residues. Per the germline V gene, CDR1 is MNHNS and CDR2 is SASEGT. Trimming took 7 bases from V and 1 from J, leaving 13 bases between them. The DNA for the CDR3 is TGTGCCAGCATGCGGGGTAGGGGGAACACTGAAGCTTTCTTT. As protein: CASMRGRGNTEAFF.

A few counts support this clonotype. In DNA form, the CDR3 reads TGCAGTGCTAGAGTTTCCCGGGGGGGAAACAATCAGCCCCAGCATTTT. This gives the protein CSARVSRGGNNQPQHF. V gene TRBV20-1 combines with J gene TRBJ1-5; D is possibly TRBD1 (5 bases). This CDR3 is 16 amino acids long. Germline V gene lookup returns CDR1 DFQATT and CDR2 SNEGSKA (reference sequence). The germline V and J ends were trimmed by 1 base and 3 bases, with 16 bases remaining between them.

The CDR3: CASSQEPGREQFF. The CDR3 nucleotides are TGTGCCAGCAGCCAAGAGCCGGGACGGGAGCAGTTCTTC. The chain links TRBV4-2 to TRBJ2-1; D is possibly TRBD1 or TRBD2 (5 bases each). The CDR3 is 13 residues long. Per germline, CDR1 LGHNA and CDR2 YNFKEQ. V was pared by 0 bases and J by 10 bases, with 10 bases between.

This clonotype was seen more than once but under ten times. The chain uses TRBV6-5 and TRBJ2-1; possibly TRBD2 for D (5 bases). CDR1 and CDR2 (germline): MNHEY, SVGAGI. The V end lost 2 bases, the J end lost 5 bases, and 16 bases lay between the germline ends. CDR3 length equals 16 residues. CDR3 coding DNA: TGTGCCAGCAGTTACACCCCAGGAATGACTAACAATGAGCAGTTCTTC. Its protein product is CASSYTPGMTNNEQFF.

This clonotype was seen only a few times. The chain recombines TRBV27 with TRBJ2-1; D is unclear. Germline assignment: CDR1 MNHEY and CDR2 SMNVEV (reference sequence). Trimming cost V 3 bases and J 9 bases, with 12 bases left between them. There are 13 residues in the CDR3. Written as DNA, the CDR3 is TGTGCCAGCAGTTTTCCCGCCAGGATTGAGCAGTTCTTC. Amino acids: CASSFPARIEQFF.

The rearrangement uses TRBV30 and TRBJ1-1; no firm D call. The V end lost 1 base, the J end lost 7 bases, and 16 bases lay between the germline ends. The CDR3 contains 14 residues. Germline values: CDR1 GTSNPN, CDR2 SVGIG (reference sequence). The chain's CDR3 is CAWSGTGRGGEAFF. CDR3 DNA: TGTGCCTGGAGTGGGACGGGCCGCGGAGGTGAAGCTTTCTTT.

A few counts support this clonotype. CDR3 sequence: CASSPGTQSNQPQHF. In DNA, the CDR3 is TGTGCCAGCAGTCCCGGGACACAAAGCAATCAGCCCCAGCATTTT. The chain carries TRBV12-3 or TRBV12-4 and TRBJ1-5, with TRBD1 as a possible D gene (6 bases). The ends were cut back, 5 bases at V and 1 base at J, with 12 bases in the middle. This CDR3 contains 15 residues.

This clonotype was detected only a few times. The chain is built from TRBV12-3 or TRBV12-4 and TRBJ1-2; D is perhaps TRBD1 (5 bases). The CDR3 length is 12 residues. With 5 bases removed from V and 7 bases from J, the gap between germline ends came to 11 bases. The CDR3 DNA sequence: TGTGCCAGCAGTGCTGGGGCGGGTGGCTACACCTTC. Protein sequence: CASSAGAGGYTF.